This T cell receptor (beta chain) appears in the sequencing data of a study of beta chain features in type 1 diabetes. Via CD45RO/CCR7/CD25/CD127/CD95/CD27, cells of the CD4+ naive, central memory, regulatory and stem cell-like memory subsets were sorted. Many counts were recorded for this clone. Its antigen is undetermined. The CDR3 runs to 17 residues. Unmatched junction bases numbered 12, after V lost 2 bases and J lost 8 bases. Per the germline V gene, CDR1 is LNHDA and CDR2 is SQIVND (reference sequence). Findings of the study overall: In comparison with healthy donors, patients had naive, central memory and Treg TCRB repertoires that appeared more similar.

The investigators reverse transcribed all of the isolated RNA, so they sequenced expressed TCRB transcripts. Clones were read by immunoSEQ multiplex PCR, and TCRdb kept only the in-frame ones, dropping some. There are 300,000 to 350,000 clones in the sample; less than 10% occur only once, and less than 0.45% lies in the top ten. This TCR derives from a young woman in good health. The chain is built from TRBV19 and TRBJ2-1, with 10 positions matching TRBD2. The sample comprised central memory CD4+ T cells from blood. The CDR3 loop reads CASSIIGSGRALDEQFF. CDR3 DNA: TGTGCCAGTAGTATAATCGGCAGCGGGAGGGCCCTGGATGAGCAGTTCTTC.